Listed here are 32 T cell receptor beta chains from one sample, sequenced in a study of shared T cell receptors in the human thymus. The table came from immunoSEQ multiplex PCR; TCRdb's copy has only in-frame clones and leaves some out. The table records 500,000 to 550,000 clones, around 78% of them present only once. Another study also made use of these data, one on human thymus T cells.

Sequencing input: thymocytes. These receptors came from a boy younger than two with a congenital heart defect.

The chain combines TRBV7-2 with TRBJ2-7; 9 bases match TRBD1. With V trimmed by 4 bases and J by 3 bases, 7 bases remained unmatched. The CDR3 is made up of 15 amino acids. Per germline, CDR1 SGHTA and CDR2 FQGNSA. In DNA form, the CDR3 reads TGTGCCAGCAGCTCATACCGGGACAGGGTCTACGAGCAGTACTTC. It translates to CASSSYRDRVYEQYF.

The chain combines TRBV29-1 with TRBJ2-5; 8 bases map to TRBD1. V trimming: 6 bases; J trimming: 5 bases; junction bases outside the gene matches: 5. Germline-derived CDR1 and CDR2 are SQVTM and ANQGSEA. CDR3 size: 12 residues. This CDR3 is CSVSGGNETQYF. CDR3 in DNA: TGCAGCGTATCAGGGGGCAATGAGACCCAGTACTTC.

The chain joins TRBV15 to TRBJ2-7, with unresolved D. Germline V gives CDR1 LNHNV, CDR2 YYDKDF (reference sequence). The V gene lost 0 bases and the J gene lost 2 bases, with 14 bases spanning the gap. This CDR3 has 16 amino acids. This chain's CDR3 is CATSREPLETTYEQYF. In DNA, the CDR3 is TGTGCCACCAGCAGAGAACCTCTAGAGACCACCTACGAGCAGTACTTC. The full variable domain, completed using reference TRBV15 and TRBJ2-7, is DAMVIQNPRYQVTQFGKPVTLSCSQTLNHNVMYWYQQKSSQAPKLLFHYYDKDFNNEADTPDNFQSRRPNTSFCFLDIRSPGLGDTAMYLCATSREPLETTYEQYFGPGTRLTVT.

In the case of this clone: Here the CDR3 omits its conserved ending phenylalanine or tryptophan, so a read error is the likely source. The DNA is left out, because the CDR3 cannot be placed on it with certainty; the CDR3 is given as TCRdb lists it. The chain links TRBV7-2 to TRBJ2-7; the listed D gene, TRBD2, was not tested against the DNA. The CDR3 comprises 10 residues, both ends counted. Per germline, CDR1 SGHTA and CDR2 FQGNSA. The chain's CDR3 is CASSLRPSWS.

This sequence joins TRBV10-3 and TRBJ1-2; D is possibly TRBD1 (5 bases). Deletions cut 4 bases from V and 3 bases from J, with 12 bases between. The CDR3 is 14 residues long. Germline V gene sequence: CDR1 ENHRY, CDR2 SYGVKD. For the CDR3, the DNA is TGTGCCATCAGTGCCCCCAGGGTCCACTATGGCTACACCTTC. Amino acid sequence: CAISAPRVHYGYTF.

V and J are TRBV7-2 and TRBJ2-2; a possible D gene is TRBD2 (6 bases). V shed 5 bases and J shed 1 base, with 17 bases lying between them. The CDR3 is 17 amino acids. Germline V CDR1 and CDR2: SGHTA, FQGNSA. This CDR3 reads CASSPRGLAQNTGELFF. DNA for the CDR3: TGTGCCAGCAGCCCCCGGGGCCTAGCGCAGAACACCGGGGAGCTGTTTTTT.

The chain joins TRBV10-3 to TRBJ2-2, with 7 nucleotides matching TRBD2. Per germline, CDR1 ENHRY and CDR2 SYGVKD. V trimming: 6 bases; J trimming: 8 bases; junction bases outside the gene matches: 15. The CDR3 is made up of 16 amino acids. The CDR3 here is CAIRTGRERQSGELFF. The CDR3 DNA is TGTGCCATCAGGACGGGGCGGGAGAGGCAATCAGGGGAGCTGTTTTTT.

The J gene is TRBJ2-7, the V gene TRBV4-2; 13 bases are a match to TRBD2. The CDR3 length is 16 residues. CDR1 is LGHNA and CDR2 is YNFKEQ in the germline V gene. With 5 bases clipped from V and 6 bases from J, the junction kept 10 bases outside the gene matches. CDR3 in amino acids: CASSGGTSGILREQYF. The CDR3 nucleotides are TGTGCCAGCAGCGGAGGGACTAGCGGGATTTTGCGCGAGCAGTACTTC.

The V call is TRBV9, the J call TRBJ2-1; D is perhaps TRBD2 (5 bases). Looked up from germline, CDR1 is SGDLS and CDR2 is YYNGEE. The CDR3 extends over 15 amino acids. V lost 3 bases, J lost 6 bases, and 16 bases lay in between. Here the CDR3 reads CASSALIPAGNEQFF. CDR3 nucleotides: TGTGCCAGCAGCGCCCTGATCCCGGCGGGCAATGAGCAGTTCTTC.

This sequence joins TRBV28 and TRBJ1-4; TRBD1 is a possible D gene (5 bases). Trimming cost V 2 bases and J 4 bases, with 20 bases left between them. Germline V lookup: CDR1 MDHEN, CDR2 SYDVKM. The CDR3 is made up of 18 amino acids. CDR3 region: CASSLRSQKAGRNEKLFF. The CDR3 nucleotides are TGTGCCAGCAGTTTACGTTCCCAGAAGGCAGGGCGTAATGAAAAACTGTTTTTT.

This clone occurred a few times. This chain connects TRBV27 to TRBJ2-7; TRBD2 might be the D (7 bases). The CDR3 contains 15 residues. V dropped 6 bases and J dropped 0 bases, with 15 bases sitting between them. Per the germline V gene, CDR1 is MNHEY and CDR2 is SMNVEV (reference sequence). The chain's CDR3 is CASSPGGLPSYEQYF. CDR3 nucleotide sequence: TGTGCCAGCAGCCCGGGGGGCCTCCCCTCCTACGAGCAGTACTTC.

J is TRBJ2-1 and V is TRBV11-2; D ambiguous. The CDR3 is made up of 13 amino acids. Germline V gene lookup returns CDR1 SGHAT and CDR2 FQNNGV. The V and J ends lost 10 bases and 7 bases respectively, with 17 bases between them. CDR3 in DNA: TGTGCCATCATTACCGGGTCTGAGAATGAGCAGTTCTTC. This gives the protein CAIITGSENEQFF.

The gene calls are TRBV14 and TRBJ2-7; D is unclear. CDR3 length: 15 amino acids. Trimming stripped 4 bases from V and 0 bases from J, with 13 bases between. Germline CDR1 SGHDN, CDR2 FVKESK. The CDR3 DNA is TGTGCCAGCAGCCCCAAAAGCCCCGGCTCCTACGAGCAGTACTTC. This codes for CASSPKSPGSYEQYF.

This clone turned up a few times. V gene TRBV27 combines with J gene TRBJ1-2, with 8 bases fitting TRBD1. Germline-derived CDR1 and CDR2 are MNHEY and SMNVEV (reference sequence). V lost 5 bases, J lost 8 bases, and 10 bases stayed unmatched. The CDR3 consists of 14 residues. Here the CDR3 reads CASSLLGAGGGYTF. CDR3 nucleotide sequence: TGTGCCAGCAGTCTCCTAGGGGCAGGGGGCGGCTACACCTTC.

J is TRBJ2-7 and V is TRBV30; 10 bases are shared with TRBD1. Germline V gene sequence: CDR1 GTSNPN, CDR2 SVGIG (reference sequence). The CDR3 covers 14 residues. The V segment lost 2 bases and the J segment 3 bases; nucleotides outside the gene matches: 4. The CDR3 protein is CAWSPGTGVYEQYF. CDR3 nucleotide sequence: TGTGCCTGGAGTCCCGGGACAGGGGTCTACGAGCAGTACTTC.

The chain has TRBV27 and TRBJ1-2; tentatively, D is TRBD1 (6 bases). Deletions cut 2 bases from V and 3 bases from J, with 13 bases between. The CDR3 is 15 residues long. Germline CDR1 is MNHEY and CDR2 is SMNVEV (reference sequence). This CDR3 is CASSLISGGYYGYTF. Written as DNA, the CDR3 is TGTGCCAGCAGTTTAATTTCTGGGGGCTACTATGGCTACACCTTC.

Concerning this clone: The DNA is left out, because the CDR3 cannot be placed on it with certainty; the CDR3 is given as TCRdb lists it. The chain combines TRBV5-1 with TRBJ2-3; TRBD1 is taken as the D call from the table, unchecked against the DNA. Germline V gene lookup returns CDR1 SGHRS and CDR2 YFSETQ. The CDR3 is 17 residues long, counting both termini. Here the CDR3 reads CASSLSVGHFGPDTQYF.

The chain couples TRBV6-5 to TRBJ2-7, with TRBD1 as a possible D gene (6 bases). Between the trimmed V and J ends, which lost 5 bases and 4 bases, there was a span of 9 bases. The CDR3 has 12 residues. Germline assignment: CDR1 MNHEY and CDR2 SVGAGI. CDR3 DNA: TGTGCCAGCAGTCAGGACAGTTACGAGCAGTACTTC. Its translation: CASSQDSYEQYF.

The chain recombines TRBV7-2 with TRBJ2-1; TRBD2 aligns across 9 bases. The length of the CDR3 is 17 residues. Germline loops: CDR1 SGHTA, CDR2 FQGNSA. The junction had 9 bases not matched to a gene; V was cut back by 1 base and J by 5 bases. The CDR3 sequence: CASSLGLSGSQNNEQFF. The CDR3 DNA sequence: TGTGCCAGCAGCTTAGGGCTTAGCGGGAGCCAGAACAATGAGCAGTTCTTC.

The chain is built from TRBV5-1 and TRBJ2-7; D is perhaps TRBD2 (6 bases). Germline-derived CDR1 and CDR2 are SGHRS and YFSETQ. Between the trimmed V and J ends, which lost 4 bases and 5 bases, there was a span of 16 bases. The CDR3 has 14 residues. The CDR3 sequence is CASSPGGSTDEQYF. DNA for the CDR3: TGCGCCAGCAGCCCCGGAGGGTCAACCGACGAGCAGTACTTC.

This clone is a singleton in its sample. The genes are TRBV7-2 and TRBJ2-7; perhaps TRBD2 as D (6 bases). This CDR3 region has 13 residues. Germline V CDR1 and CDR2: SGHTA, FQGNSA. V was cut by 3 bases and J by 2 bases, with 8 bases left in between. The CDR3 DNA sequence: TGTGCCAGCAGCTTCGGGGGTACCTACGAGCAGTACTTC. It is translated as CASSFGGTYEQYF.

The chain recombines TRBV11-2 with TRBJ2-7; D might be TRBD1 (5 bases). The V end lost 0 bases, the J end lost 6 bases, and 6 bases lay between the germline ends. Germline CDR1 SGHAT, CDR2 FQNNGV. This CDR3 comprises 12 residues. The CDR3 region has the DNA TGTGCCAGCAGCTTAGAAGGGGCCGAGCAGTACTTC. Its translation is CASSLEGAEQYF.

This clone was seen a handful of times. The chain employs TRBV7-6 and TRBJ2-1, with D hard to call. Trimming cost V 4 bases and J 5 bases, with 6 bases left between them. The CDR3 spans 12 residues. The germline V gene has CDR1 SGHVS and CDR2 FNYEAQ. The CDR3 bases are TGTGCCAGCAGCTATAGAAACAATGAGCAGTTCTTC. Translation: CASSYRNNEQFF.

This chain connects TRBV7-3 to TRBJ1-2; 8 bases fit TRBD1. The germline V gene encodes CDR1 SGHTA and CDR2 FQGTGA. The CDR3 runs to 13 residues. The J segment lost 4 bases and the V segment lost 4 bases, leaving 2 bases of the junction unmatched. The CDR3 protein is CASSYGTGYGYTF. The CDR3 nucleotides read TGTGCCAGCAGCTACGGGACAGGCTATGGCTACACCTTC.

This chain links TRBV11-3 with TRBJ2-2; TRBD2 agrees at 9 bases. This CDR3 is 16 amino acids long. Trimming removed 2 bases from V and 1 base from J; junction bases left unmatched: 2. Germline CDR1 reads SGHNT; CDR2 reads YENEEA. The CDR3, as DNA: TGTGCCAGCAGCTTAAGAGCGGGAGGGAACACCGGGGAGCTGTTTTTT. Encoded protein: CASSLRAGGNTGELFF.

The rearrangement joins TRBV7-9 to TRBJ2-5; a weak D match, TRBD1 (6 bases). The CDR3 loop spans 18 amino acids. Germline loops: CDR1 SEHNR, CDR2 FQNEAQ (reference sequence). The V end was cut by 1 base, the J end by 5 bases, with 23 bases between. The CDR3, as DNA: TGTGCCAGCAGCTTAGGGGGGATTTACGGGGACATAAGGGAGACCCAGTACTTC. Amino acids: CASSLGGIYGDIRETQYF.

The chain joins TRBV7-8 to TRBJ2-7; 8 nucleotides line up with TRBD1. The trim removed 5 bases at V and 4 bases at J, leaving 4 bases unmatched. Germline assignment: CDR1 SGHVS and CDR2 FQNEAQ. CDR3 size: 13 residues. The CDR3 protein is CASSRDRRYEQYF. CDR3 DNA: TGTGCCAGCAGCCGGGACAGGAGGTACGAGCAGTACTTC.

This clone has just a few counts. This sequence joins TRBV27 and TRBJ2-4; 12 bases are a match to TRBD1. CDR1 MNHEY and CDR2 SMNVEV come from the germline V gene (reference sequence). There are 19 residues in the CDR3. V was clipped by 6 bases and J by 2 bases; unmatched bases: 14. The CDR3 is CASRHISGTGGLSKNIQYF. Written as DNA, the CDR3 is TGTGCCAGCAGGCATATATCTGGGACAGGGGGCTTGTCCAAAAACATTCAGTACTTC.

The rearrangement links TRBV15 to TRBJ2-5; D is undetermined. V lost 1 base, J lost 2 bases, and 11 bases lay in between. CDR3 length: 15 amino acids. Looked up from germline, CDR1 is LNHNV and CDR2 is YYDKDF (reference sequence). DNA of the CDR3: TGTGCCACCAGCAGAGTCATTTGGCTTCAAGAGACCCAGTACTTC. Its translation is CATSRVIWLQETQYF.

The chain combines TRBV5-1 with TRBJ2-7, with a possible D match to TRBD1 (6 bases). The CDR3 length is 16 residues. Trimming removed 0 bases at V and 4 bases at J, with 17 bases between. CDR1 and CDR2 (germline): SGHRS, YFSETQ. The CDR3 here is CASSLGTVWESYEQYF. The CDR3 coding sequence is TGCGCCAGCAGCTTGGGGACAGTCTGGGAATCATACGAGCAGTACTTC.

This clone was picked up one time. The chain is built from TRBV29-1 and TRBJ1-2; no reliable D call. This CDR3 spans 12 amino acids. Germline V gives CDR1 SQVTM, CDR2 ANQGSEA. The V and J ends lost 4 bases and 2 bases respectively, with 8 bases between them. This CDR3 reads CSVVFSNYGYTF. The CDR3 DNA is TGCAGCGTTGTGTTCTCCAACTATGGCTACACCTTC.

The chain carries TRBV27 and TRBJ2-2, with 8 nucleotides matching TRBD2. Trimming at V came to 5 bases and at J to 3 bases, leaving 11 bases not matched to a gene. Germline V gene sequence: CDR1 MNHEY, CDR2 SMNVEV (reference sequence). The CDR3 loop spans 17 amino acids. This CDR3 reads CASSPISGRSDTGELFF. The CDR3 DNA is TGTGCCAGCAGTCCCATAAGCGGGAGAAGCGACACCGGGGAGCTGTTTTTT.